The rows below give T cell receptor beta chains drawn from one sample of a study of cytomegalovirus exposure and HLA in healthy donors. TCRdb keeps only in-frame clones here, not all; method: immunoSEQ multiplex PCR. The sample includes about 84,000 clones, about 60% seen only once; the top ten take about 15%. Sequenced: PBMCs. The receptors shown here come from a middle-aged woman in good health and CMV-seropositive. Both conserved end residues are part of each CDR3. The order of the fields is D gene, V gene, clone size, CDR3 length, J gene, CDR3 DNA, CDR3 protein. A D gene is named only where the DNA matches it firmly. Clone size is stated in some rows and not others, as once, few, many or a class when expanded.

>TRBD2|TRBV30|few|13|TRBJ2-3
TGTGCCTGTGTAGCGGGAAAGAAAGATACGCAGTATTTT
CACVAGKKDTQYF
>TRBD2|TRBV4-1|once|17|TRBJ2-2
TGCGCCAGCACGAGAATCCGCGGGAGGGCTGGGACCGGGGAGCTGTTTTTT
CASTRIRGRAGTGELFF
>-|TRBV19|-|15|TRBJ1-2
TGTGCCAGTAGTGAGTGGCAGGGGCCTAACTATGGCTACACCTTC
CASSEWQGPNYGYTF
>-|TRBV18|few|12|TRBJ1-2
TGTGCCAGCTCAGAGGCGGCCTATGGCTACACCTTC
CASSEAAYGYTF
>-|TRBV7-2|-|14|TRBJ2-5
TGTGCCAGCAGCTTAGTAACAGGGAAAGAGACCCAGTACTTC
CASSLVTGKETQYF
>TRBD1|TRBV5-1|-|14|TRBJ2-7
TGCGCCAGCAGCCTAACAGGGGGTCCCTACGAGCAGTACTTC
CASSLTGGPYEQYF
>TRBD1|TRBV28|few|19|TRBJ1-5
TGTGCCAGCGGGAAAGGGGGCGCGGGGGGATCCTATAGCAATCAGCCCCAGCATTTT
CASGKGGAGGSYSNQPQHF
>-|TRBV19|-|14|TRBJ1-2
TGTGCCAGTAGTACCCGCAACAGGGTAAATGGCTACACCTTC
CASSTRNRVNGYTF
>-|TRBV5-6|-|14|TRBJ2-7
TGTGCCAGCAGCCACCGGGACAAGGGTTACGAGCAGTACTTC
CASSHRDKGYEQYF
>TRBD1|TRBV9|-|14|TRBJ2-1
TGTGCCAGCAGCCCCCAAACAGGGGCGGTTGAGCAGTTCTTC
CASSPQTGAVEQFF
>-|TRBV30|-|14|TRBJ2-5
TGTGCCTGGAGTGTCGCGGGACAGCAAGAGACCCAGTACTTC
CAWSVAGQQETQYF
>TRBD2|TRBV6-4|few|15|TRBJ2-1
TGTGCCAGCAGTGACGGGGGACTAGCGGGAGATGAGCAGTTCTTC
CASSDGGLAGDEQFF
>TRBD1|TRBV2|-|15|TRBJ2-2
TGTGCCAGCAGACACGGACAGGCCCGGATGGGGGAGCTGTTTTTT
CASRHGQARMGELFF
>TRBD1|TRBV10-1|-|15|TRBJ2-2
TGCGCCAGCAGCCTTGGACAGGCGAACACCGGGGAGCTGTTTTTT
CASSLGQANTGELFF
>-|TRBV5-8|-|12|TRBJ2-5
TGTGCCAGCAGCCCTGTCGGGGAGACCCAGTACTTC
CASSPVGETQYF